This TCR beta chain was observed in a study of molecular identifiers for immune sequencing clone quantification. Whole-study findings and limits: Highly expanded clone sizes could be underestimated through barcode sharing by identical TCR molecules.

TCRdb redid the calling of the PCR reads with MiXCR, one entry per CDR3 protein. The table includes hundreds of thousands of distinct CDR3 sequences, about 20% detected once. Naive CD8 T cells were sorted, and the gate applied was CD8+CD4-CCR7+CD45RA+. This clonotype was seen a handful of times. Antigen unknown. An end of the junction does not agree with germline; a read error may underlie this. The CDR3 extends over 15 amino acids. The chain recombines TRBV5-3 with TRBJ1-2, with D possibly TRBD1 on 5 matching bases. TRBV5-3 is assigned to the ORF class and has an uncertain function. Specimen: naive CD8+ T cells from blood, with Jurkat cell RNA spiked in. Subset described: FACS-sorted CD8+CD4-CCR7+CD45RA+ naive T cells. The TCR was taken from a human donor in good health. Some libraries in this study had Jurkat cell RNA spiked in. The CDR3 DNA sequence: TGTGCCAGCAGCTTGGGGCAGGTTCTTAACTATGGCTACACCTTC. Translation: CASSLGQVLNYGYTF.